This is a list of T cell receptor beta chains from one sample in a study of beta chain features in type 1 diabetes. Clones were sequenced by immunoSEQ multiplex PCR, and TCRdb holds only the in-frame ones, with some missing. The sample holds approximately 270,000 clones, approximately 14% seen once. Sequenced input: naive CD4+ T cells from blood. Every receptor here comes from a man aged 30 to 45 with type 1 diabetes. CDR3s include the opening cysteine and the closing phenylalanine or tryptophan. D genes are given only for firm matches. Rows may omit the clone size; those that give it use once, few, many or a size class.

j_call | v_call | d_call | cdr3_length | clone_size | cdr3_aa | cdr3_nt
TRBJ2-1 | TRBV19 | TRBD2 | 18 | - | CASTHQGGLAGISNEQFF | TGTGCCAGTACTCACCAGGGAGGACTAGCGGGAATCTCCAATGAGCAGTTCTTC
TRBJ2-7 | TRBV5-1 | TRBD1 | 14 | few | CASSTGTDSYEQYF | TGCGCCAGCAGCACAGGGACAGACTCCTACGAGCAGTACTTC
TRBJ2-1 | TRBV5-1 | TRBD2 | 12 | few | CASSFSGNEQFF | TGCGCCAGCAGCTTTAGCGGGAATGAGCAGTTCTTC
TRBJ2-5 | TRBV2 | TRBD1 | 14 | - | CASNSYRGGETQYF | TGTGCCAGCAACTCATACAGGGGTGGAGAGACCCAGTACTTC
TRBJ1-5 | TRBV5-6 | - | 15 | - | CASSTLSRGNQPQHF | TGTGCCAGCAGCACCCTAAGCCGGGGCAATCAGCCCCAGCATTTT
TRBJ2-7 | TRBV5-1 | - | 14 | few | CASSLLGRAYEQYF | TGCGCCAGCAGCTTGTTGGGCAGAGCCTACGAGCAGTACTTC
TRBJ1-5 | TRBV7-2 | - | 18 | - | CASSPYAGFYGQDQPQHF | TGTGCCAGCAGCCCATACGCAGGGTTTTACGGTCAGGATCAGCCCCAGCATTTT
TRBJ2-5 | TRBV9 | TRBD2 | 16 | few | CASSTPRASGSGTQYF | TGTGCCAGCAGCACCCCCCGGGCTAGCGGGAGTGGGACCCAGTACTTC
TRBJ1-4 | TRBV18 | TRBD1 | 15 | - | CASSLHRGTNEKLFF | TGTGCCAGCTCACTCCACAGGGGAACTAATGAAAAACTGTTTTTT
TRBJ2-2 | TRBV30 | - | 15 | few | CAWSTISGNTGELFF | TGTGCCTGGAGTACCATTAGCGGAAACACCGGGGAGCTGTTTTTT
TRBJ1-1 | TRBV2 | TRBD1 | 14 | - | CASIGQARDTEAFF | TGTGCCAGCATTGGACAGGCCCGAGACACTGAAGCTTTCTTT
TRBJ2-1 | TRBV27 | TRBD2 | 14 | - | CASRTSGSGNEQFF | TGTGCCAGCAGAACTAGCGGGAGTGGAAATGAGCAGTTCTTC
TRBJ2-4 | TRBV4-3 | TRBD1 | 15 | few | CASSHQTGGENIQYF | TGCGCCAGCAGCCACCAGACAGGGGGCGAAAACATTCAGTACTTC
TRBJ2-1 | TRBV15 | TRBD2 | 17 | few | CATSSLAGGTPYNEQFF | TGTGCCACCAGCTCGCTAGCGGGAGGGACCCCCTACAATGAGCAGTTCTTC
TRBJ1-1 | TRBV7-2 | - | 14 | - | CASSPSRLNTEAFF | TGTGCCAGCAGCCCTTCCCGTCTGAACACTGAAGCTTTCTTT
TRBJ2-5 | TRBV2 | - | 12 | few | CASSDGQETQYF | TGTGCCAGCAGTGACGGTCAAGAGACCCAGTACTTC
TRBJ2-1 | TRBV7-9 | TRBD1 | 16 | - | CASRLQGGTGANEQFF | TGTGCCAGCAGGCTTCAGGGAGGGACAGGGGCTAATGAGCAGTTCTTC
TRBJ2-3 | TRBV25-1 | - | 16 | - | CASSALTGRGTDTQYF | TGTGCCAGCAGTGCCCTAACAGGGAGGGGCACAGATACGCAGTATTTT
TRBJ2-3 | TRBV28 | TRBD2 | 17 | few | CASSWPGLAGGPDTQYF | TGTGCCAGCAGTTGGCCGGGACTAGCGGGAGGGCCAGATACGCAGTATTTT
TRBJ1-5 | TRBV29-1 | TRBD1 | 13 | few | CSVLQGGNQPQHF | TGCAGCGTTCTCCAGGGGGGAAATCAGCCCCAGCATTTT
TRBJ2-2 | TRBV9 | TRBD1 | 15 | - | CASRATGLNTGELFF | TGTGCCAGCAGGGCGACAGGGTTAAACACCGGGGAGCTGTTTTTT
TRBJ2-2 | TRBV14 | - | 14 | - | CASSFGQGPGELFF | TGTGCCAGCAGCTTCGGACAAGGTCCCGGGGAGCTGTTTTTT
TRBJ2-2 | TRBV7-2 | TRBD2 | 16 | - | CASSSSGLYTRGELFF | TGTGCCAGCAGCTCCTCGGGACTATACACCCGCGGGGAGCTGTTTTTT
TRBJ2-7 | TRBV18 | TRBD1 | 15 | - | CASSPRGQGSYEQYF | TGTGCCAGCTCACCAAGAGGACAGGGCTCCTACGAGCAGTACTTC
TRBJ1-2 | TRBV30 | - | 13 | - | CAWSSYTNYGYTF | TGTGCCTGGAGTTCTTATACTAACTATGGCTACACCTTC
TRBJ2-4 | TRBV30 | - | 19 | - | CAWSVARALGGPAKNIQYF | TGTGCCTGGAGTGTAGCGCGGGCCCTTGGCGGGCCTGCCAAAAACATTCAGTACTTC
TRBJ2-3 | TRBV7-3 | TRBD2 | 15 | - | CASSSLAGAVNTQYF | TGTGCCAGCAGCTCCTTAGCGGGAGCAGTGAATACGCAGTATTTT
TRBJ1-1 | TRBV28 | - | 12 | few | CASSPVGREAFF | TGTGCCAGCAGTCCCGTAGGCAGGGAAGCTTTCTTT
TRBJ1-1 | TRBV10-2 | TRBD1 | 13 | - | CASSTGGNTEAFF | TGCGCCAGCAGTACAGGGGGCAACACTGAAGCTTTCTTT
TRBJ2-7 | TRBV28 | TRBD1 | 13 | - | CASSSGTGAKQYF | TGTGCCAGCAGCTCCGGGACAGGGGCAAAGCAGTACTTC
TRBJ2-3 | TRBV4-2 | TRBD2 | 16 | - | CASSQSGLAVTDTQYF | TGTGCCAGCAGCCAATCGGGACTAGCGGTCACAGATACGCAGTATTTT
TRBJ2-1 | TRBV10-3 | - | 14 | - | CAIGLKESYNEQFF | TGTGCCATCGGGTTGAAGGAGTCCTACAATGAGCAGTTCTTC
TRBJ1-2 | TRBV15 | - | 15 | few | CATSRDGGSSYGYTF | TGTGCCACCAGCAGAGATGGCGGCAGTAGCTATGGCTACACCTTC
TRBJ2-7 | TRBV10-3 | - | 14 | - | CAISTTANSYEQYF | TGTGCCATCAGTACGACAGCTAACTCCTACGAGCAGTACTTC
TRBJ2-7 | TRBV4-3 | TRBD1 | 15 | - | CASSQVRQGPYEQYF | TGCGCCAGCAGCCAAGTTCGACAGGGACCCTACGAGCAGTACTTC
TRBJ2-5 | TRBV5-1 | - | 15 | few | CASREGGKYQETQYF | TGCGCCAGCAGAGAGGGCGGGAAGTACCAAGAGACCCAGTACTTC
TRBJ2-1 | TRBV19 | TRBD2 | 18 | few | CASSGASGRAGSYNEQFF | TGTGCCAGTAGTGGGGCTAGCGGGAGGGCCGGCTCCTACAATGAGCAGTTCTTC
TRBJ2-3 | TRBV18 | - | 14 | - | CASSPPARYDTQYF | TGTGCCAGCTCACCTCCCGCTCGGTATGATACGCAGTATTTT
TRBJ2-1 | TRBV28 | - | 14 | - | CASSFGSSYNEQFF | TGTGCCAGCAGTTTTGGGAGCTCCTACAATGAGCAGTTCTTC
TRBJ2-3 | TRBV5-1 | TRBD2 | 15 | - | CASSLGTSGGNTQYF | TGCGCCAGCAGCCTCGGGACTAGCGGAGGGAATACGCAGTATTTT
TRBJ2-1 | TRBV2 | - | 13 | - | CATNQRASPIQIF | TGTGCCACCAACCAGCGGGCGTCCCCGATTCAGATCTTC
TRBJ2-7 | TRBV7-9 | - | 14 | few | CASSLSQVTHEQYF | TGTGCCAGCAGCTTATCACAGGTCACCCACGAGCAGTACTTC
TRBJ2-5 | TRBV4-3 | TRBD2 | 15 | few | CASSLQLAGQETQYF | TGCGCCAGCAGCCTACAACTAGCGGGACAAGAGACCCAGTACTTC